These T cell receptor beta chains were read from a single sample in a study of cytomegalovirus exposure and HLA in healthy donors. The table came from immunoSEQ multiplex PCR; TCRdb's copy has only in-frame clones and leaves some out. The table includes more than 200,000 clones, around 76% detected once. Sequencing input: PBMCs. The receptors stem from a man aged 40-50 years in good health and CMV-seropositive. The CDR3 runs from the conserved cysteine through the conserved F or W. D genes are given only for firm matches. Size values are once, few and many counts, or a class for expanded clones, and some rows have none.

TRBJ2-2 TRBV4-1 NA NA CASSRQGHDTGELFF TGCGCCAGCAGCCGGCAGGGGCATGACACCGGGGAGCTGTTTTTT
TRBJ2-5 TRBV6-5 NA TRBD1 CASSYDRGRRETQYF TGTGCCAGCAGTTACGACAGGGGGCGCAGGGAGACCCAGTACTTC
TRBJ2-1 TRBV6-5 once NA CASSSTGDIDEQFF TGTGCCAGCAGTTCGACGGGGGATATCGATGAGCAGTTCTTC
TRBJ1-5 TRBV5-6 NA NA CASSLQGNQPQHF TGTGCCAGCAGCCTTCAGGGGAATCAGCCCCAGCATTTT
TRBJ1-4 TRBV4-1 NA NA CASSQAWDTGFEKLFF TGCGCCAGCAGCCAAGCCTGGGACACGGGATTTGAAAAACTGTTTTTT
TRBJ1-2 TRBV11-2 few TRBD1 CASSQDRGRYGYTF TGTGCCAGCAGCCAGGACAGGGGAAGGTATGGCTACACCTTC
TRBJ1-3 TRBV7-9 NA NA CASSFGPATGNTIYF TGTGCCAGCAGCTTTGGGCCGGCAACTGGAAACACCATATATTTT
TRBJ2-1 TRBV27 NA TRBD2 CASSVASGPPHNEQFF TGTGCCAGCAGCGTAGCTAGCGGGCCCCCCCACAATGAGCAGTTCTTC
TRBJ1-3 TRBV4-1 NA NA CASSQDRTSGNTIYF TGCGCCAGCAGCCAAGATCGGACATCTGGAAACACCATATATTTT
TRBJ2-6 TRBV28 NA NA CASRPRSGANVLTF TGTGCCAGCAGGCCTAGGTCTGGGGCCAACGTCCTGACTTTC
TRBJ1-1 TRBV6-1 NA NA CASRQVDGLAFF TGTGCCAGCAGACAGGTCGACGGATTAGCTTTCTTT
TRBJ2-5 TRBV30 NA NA CACWRPPETQYF TGTGCCTGTTGGAGGCCCCCAGAGACCCAGTACTTC
TRBJ1-1 TRBV30 NA TRBD1 CAWGTGVEAFF TGTGCCTGGGGGACAGGGGTTGAAGCTTTCTTT
TRBJ2-1 TRBV19 NA TRBD2 CASSTPTSGTSYNEQFF TGTGCCAGTAGTACCCCGACTAGCGGAACTTCCTACAATGAGCAGTTCTTC
TRBJ1-4 TRBV7-9 NA TRBD1 CASSPGQGDEKLFF TGTGCCAGCAGCCCGGGACAGGGAGATGAAAAACTGTTTTTT
TRBJ2-1 TRBV25-1 NA NA CASSEFGGYNEQFF TGTGCCAGCAGTGAATTCGGGGGCTACAATGAGCAGTTCTTC
TRBJ2-1 TRBV25-1 few NA CASSDPGTSNEQFF TGTGCCAGCAGTGACCCCGGGACATCCAATGAGCAGTTCTTC
TRBJ1-4 TRBV28 NA NA CASSPVHDRKNEKLFF TGTGCCAGCAGTCCCGTGCACGACAGAAAGAATGAAAAACTGTTTTTT
TRBJ1-2 TRBV5-6 NA NA CASSLPLRNGYTF TGTGCCAGCAGCTTGCCCTTGAGGAATGGCTACACCTTC
TRBJ2-5 TRBV9 NA TRBD2 CASSRIAGSQETQYF TGTGCCAGCAGCCGAATAGCGGGAAGCCAAGAGACCCAGTACTTC
TRBJ1-2 TRBV5-4 once TRBD1 CASSLPDRAGYGYTF TGTGCCAGCAGCCTCCCGGACAGGGCGGGCTATGGCTACACCTTC
TRBJ1-5 TRBV6-1 NA NA CASRDRNGSNQPQHF TGTGCCAGTAGAGACAGGAACGGAAGCAATCAGCCCCAGCATTTT
TRBJ1-2 TRBV5-1 NA TRBD1 CASSNAGTGNGYTF TGCGCCAGCAGCAACGCCGGGACAGGGAATGGCTACACCTTC
TRBJ1-5 TRBV30 NA TRBD1 CAWSPYFGDREHQPQHF TGTGCCTGGAGCCCTTACTTCGGGGACAGGGAGCATCAGCCCCAGCATTTT
TRBJ2-3 TRBV5-1 NA NA CASRRTSDTQYF TGCGCCAGCAGACGAACTTCAGATACGCAGTATTTT
TRBJ2-5 TRBV5-8 NA NA CASSLRGLETQYF TGTGCCAGCAGCTTGAGGGGCCTAGAGACCCAGTACTTC
TRBJ2-3 TRBV6-5 NA TRBD2 CASSYSPSGITDTQYF TGTGCCAGCAGTTACTCCCCTAGCGGGATAACAGATACGCAGTATTTT
TRBJ1-2 TRBV7-9 NA TRBD1 CASSLGSGQGDYGYTF TGTGCCAGCAGCTTAGGGTCGGGACAGGGGGACTATGGCTACACCTTC
TRBJ2-1 TRBV29-1 NA NA CSVEDRGSSYNEQFF TGCAGCGTTGAAGATCGGGGGAGCTCCTACAATGAGCAGTTCTTC
TRBJ2-5 TRBV5-4 NA TRBD2 CASSLSRTSGQETQYF TGTGCCAGCAGCTTGTCCAGGACTAGCGGACAAGAGACCCAGTACTTC
TRBJ2-7 TRBV25-1 NA NA CASSELTASTSYEQYF TGTGCCAGCAGTGAATTGACTGCCTCAACCTCCTACGAGCAGTACTTC
TRBJ1-2 TRBV4-1 NA NA CASSPTRADSYGYTF TGCGCCAGCAGCCCTACAAGAGCAGACTCCTATGGCTACACCTTC
TRBJ1-5 TRBV6-5 NA TRBD1 CASSGQGFQPQHF TGTGCCAGCAGCGGACAGGGGTTTCAGCCCCAGCATTTT
TRBJ1-1 TRBV6-5 once NA CASKNSFEAFF TGTGCCAGCAAAAACAGCTTTGAAGCTTTCTTT
TRBJ1-5 TRBV6-5 NA NA CASSYAQGHQPQHF TGTGCCAGCAGTTACGCCCAGGGTCATCAGCCCCAGCATTTT
TRBJ2-4 TRBV11-3 few NA CASSPGRGEAKNIQYF TGTGCCAGCAGCCCAGGAAGGGGCGAGGCCAAAAACATTCAGTACTTC
TRBJ1-2 TRBV19 NA NA CASSIRGDPGDGYTF TGTGCCAGTAGTATACGGGGGGACCCGGGGGACGGCTACACCTTC
TRBJ1-1 TRBV5-1 once NA CASSLSWGGKIEAFF TGCGCCAGCAGCTTGAGCTGGGGGGGAAAGATTGAAGCTTTCTTT